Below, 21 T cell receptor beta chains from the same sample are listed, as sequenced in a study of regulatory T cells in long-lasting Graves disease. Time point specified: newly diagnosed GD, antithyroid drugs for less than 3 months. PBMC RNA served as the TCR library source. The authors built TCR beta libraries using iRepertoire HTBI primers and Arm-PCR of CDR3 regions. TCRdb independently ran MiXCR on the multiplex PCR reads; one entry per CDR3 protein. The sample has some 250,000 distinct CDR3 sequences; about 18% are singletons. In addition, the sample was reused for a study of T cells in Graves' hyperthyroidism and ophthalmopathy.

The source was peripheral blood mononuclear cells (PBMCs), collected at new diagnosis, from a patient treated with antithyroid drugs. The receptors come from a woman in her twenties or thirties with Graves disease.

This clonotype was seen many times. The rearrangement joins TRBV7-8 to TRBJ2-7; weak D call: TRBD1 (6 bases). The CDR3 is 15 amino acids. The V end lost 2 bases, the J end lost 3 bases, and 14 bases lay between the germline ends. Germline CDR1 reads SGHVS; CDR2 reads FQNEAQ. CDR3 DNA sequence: TGTGCCAGCAGCTTAAACAGGGCTATCGGCTACGAGCAGTACTTC. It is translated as CASSLNRAIGYEQYF.

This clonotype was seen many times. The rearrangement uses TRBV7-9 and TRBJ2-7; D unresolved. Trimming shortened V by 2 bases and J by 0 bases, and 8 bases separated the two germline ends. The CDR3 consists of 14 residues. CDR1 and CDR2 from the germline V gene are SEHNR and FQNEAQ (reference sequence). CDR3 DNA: TGTGCCAGCAGCTTAATGGATTACTCCTACGAGCAGTACTTC. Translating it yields CASSLMDYSYEQYF.

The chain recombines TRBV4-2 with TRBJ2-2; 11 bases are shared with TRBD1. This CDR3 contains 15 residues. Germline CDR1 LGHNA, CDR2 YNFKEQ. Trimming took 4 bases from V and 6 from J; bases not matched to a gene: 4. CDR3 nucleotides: TGTGCCAGCAGCCTCGGACAGGGGGCTGCCGGGGAGCTGTTTTTT. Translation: CASSLGQGAAGELFF.

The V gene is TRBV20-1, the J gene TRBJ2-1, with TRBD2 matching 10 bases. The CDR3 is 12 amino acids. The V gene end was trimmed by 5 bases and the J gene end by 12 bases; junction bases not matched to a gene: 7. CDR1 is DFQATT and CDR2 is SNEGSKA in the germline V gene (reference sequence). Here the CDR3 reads CSAPGTSVAQFF. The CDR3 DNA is TGCAGTGCTCCGGGGACTAGCGTGGCGCAGTTCTTC.

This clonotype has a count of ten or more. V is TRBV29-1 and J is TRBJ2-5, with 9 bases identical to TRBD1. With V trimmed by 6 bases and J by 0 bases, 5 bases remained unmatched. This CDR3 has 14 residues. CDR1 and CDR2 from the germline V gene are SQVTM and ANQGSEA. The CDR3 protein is CSVTDRGNQETQYF. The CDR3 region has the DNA TGCAGCGTCACGGACAGGGGTAACCAAGAGACCCAGTACTTC.

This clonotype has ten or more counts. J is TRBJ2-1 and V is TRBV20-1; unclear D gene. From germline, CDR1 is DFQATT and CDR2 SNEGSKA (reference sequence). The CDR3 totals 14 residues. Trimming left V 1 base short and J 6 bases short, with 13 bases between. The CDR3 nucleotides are TGCAGTGCTAGAGTGGACCCAACCAGCAATGAGCAGTTCTTC. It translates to CSARVDPTSNEQFF.

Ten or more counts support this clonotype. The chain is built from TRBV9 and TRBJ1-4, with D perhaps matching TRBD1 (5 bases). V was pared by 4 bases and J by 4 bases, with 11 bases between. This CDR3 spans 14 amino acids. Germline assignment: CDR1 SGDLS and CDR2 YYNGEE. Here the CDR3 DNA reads TGTGCCAGCAGCAGACAGTCCCTTAATGAAAAACTGTTTTTT. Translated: CASSRQSLNEKLFF.

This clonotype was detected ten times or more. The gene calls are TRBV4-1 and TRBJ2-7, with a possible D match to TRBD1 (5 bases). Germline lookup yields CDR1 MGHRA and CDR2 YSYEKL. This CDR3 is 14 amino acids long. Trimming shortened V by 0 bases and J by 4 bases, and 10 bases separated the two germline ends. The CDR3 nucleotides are TGCGCCAGCAGCCAAGATGGACATAGTTACGAGCAGTACTTC. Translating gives CASSQDGHSYEQYF.

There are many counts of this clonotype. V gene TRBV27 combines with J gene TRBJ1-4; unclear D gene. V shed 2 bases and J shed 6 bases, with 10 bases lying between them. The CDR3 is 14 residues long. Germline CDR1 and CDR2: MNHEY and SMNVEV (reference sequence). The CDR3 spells CASSLRRTDEKLFF. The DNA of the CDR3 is TGTGCCAGCAGTTTACGGCGCACTGATGAAAAACTGTTTTTT.

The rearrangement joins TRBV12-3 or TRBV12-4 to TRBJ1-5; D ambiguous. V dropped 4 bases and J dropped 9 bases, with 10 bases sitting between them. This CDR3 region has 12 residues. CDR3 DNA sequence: TGTGCCAGCAGTTCCCCGGGCGGGCCCCAGCATTTT. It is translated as CASSSPGGPQHF.

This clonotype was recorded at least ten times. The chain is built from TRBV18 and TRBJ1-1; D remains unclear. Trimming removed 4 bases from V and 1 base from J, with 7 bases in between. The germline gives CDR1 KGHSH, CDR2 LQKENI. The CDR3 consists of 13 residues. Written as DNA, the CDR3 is TGTGCCAGCTCACAAGGAACGAACACTGAAGCTTTCTTT. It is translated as CASSQGTNTEAFF.

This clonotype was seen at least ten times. The CDR3, as DNA: TGTGCTAGTGGTCCAAAAGACAGGGACACAGATACGCAGTATTTT. Protein: CASGPKDRDTDTQYF. The J gene is TRBJ2-3, the V gene TRBV12-5; 7 bases fit TRBD1. V lost 5 bases, J lost 2 bases, and 7 bases stayed unmatched. The CDR3 runs 15 residues. Germline V gene lookup returns CDR1 LGHNT and CDR2 FRNRAP.

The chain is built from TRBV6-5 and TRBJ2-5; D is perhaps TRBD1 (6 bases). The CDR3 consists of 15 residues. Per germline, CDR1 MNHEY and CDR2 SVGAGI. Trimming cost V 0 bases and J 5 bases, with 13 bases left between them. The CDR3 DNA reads TGTGCCAGCAGTTACTCGAGCAGGGGTAGGGAGACCCAGTACTTC. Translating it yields CASSYSSRGRETQYF.

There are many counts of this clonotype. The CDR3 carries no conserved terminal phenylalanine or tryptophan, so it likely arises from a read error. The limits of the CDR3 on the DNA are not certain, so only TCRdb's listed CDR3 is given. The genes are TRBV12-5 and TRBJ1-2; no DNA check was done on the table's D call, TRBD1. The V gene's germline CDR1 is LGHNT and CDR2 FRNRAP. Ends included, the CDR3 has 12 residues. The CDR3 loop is CASGLGDGAPSL.

The CDR3 nucleotides are TGTGCCAGCAGGGGGATACAGGATTACAATGAGCAGTTCTTC. It yields the protein CASRGIQDYNEQFF. The gene calls are TRBV2 and TRBJ2-1; D is perhaps TRBD1 (5 bases). The CDR3 is 14 residues long. The V and J ends lost 6 bases and 4 bases respectively, with 13 bases between them. Germline-derived CDR1 and CDR2 are SNHLY and FYNNEI.

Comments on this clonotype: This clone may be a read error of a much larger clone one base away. The CDR3: CASSPPPEDNEQLF. The CDR3 nucleotides are TGCGCCAGCAGCCCTCCTCCGGAGGACAATGAGCAGCTCTTC. The chain combines TRBV5-1 with TRBJ2-1, with D perhaps matching TRBD1 or TRBD2 (5 bases each). Germline values: CDR1 SGHRS, CDR2 YFSETQ. The CDR3 covers 14 residues. The full variable domain, rest sourced from reference TRBV5-1 and TRBJ2-1, is KAGVTQTPRYLIKTRGQQVTLSCSPISGHRSVSWYQQTPGQGLQFLFEYFSETQRNKGNFPGRFSGRQFSNSRSEMNVSTLELGDSALYLCASSPPPEDNEQLFGPGTRLTVL.

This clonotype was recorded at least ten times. CDR3 coding DNA: TGTGCCAGCAGTCCCCACAGCGCTAGCTCCTACAATGAGCAGTTCTTC. Amino acids: CASSPHSASSYNEQFF. The gene calls are TRBV27 and TRBJ2-1; no firm D call. Germline V CDR1 and CDR2: MNHEY, SMNVEV (reference sequence). The CDR3 spans 16 residues. The V and J ends lost 5 bases and 0 bases respectively, with 14 bases between them.

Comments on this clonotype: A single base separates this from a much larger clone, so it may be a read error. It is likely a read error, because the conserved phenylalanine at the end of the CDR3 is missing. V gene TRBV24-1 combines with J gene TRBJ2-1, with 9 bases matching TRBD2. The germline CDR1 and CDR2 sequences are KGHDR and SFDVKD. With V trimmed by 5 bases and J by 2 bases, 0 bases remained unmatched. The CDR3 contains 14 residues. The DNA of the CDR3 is TGTGCCACCAGTGCTAGCGGGACCTACAATGAGCAGTTCTCC. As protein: CATSASGTYNEQFS.

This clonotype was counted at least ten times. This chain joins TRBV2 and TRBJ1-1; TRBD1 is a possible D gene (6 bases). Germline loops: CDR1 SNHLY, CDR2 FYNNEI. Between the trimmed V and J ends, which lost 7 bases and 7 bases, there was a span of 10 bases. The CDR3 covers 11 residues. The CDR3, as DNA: TGTGCCAGCATGGGGGCGGGTGAAGCTTTCTTT. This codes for CASMGAGEAFF.

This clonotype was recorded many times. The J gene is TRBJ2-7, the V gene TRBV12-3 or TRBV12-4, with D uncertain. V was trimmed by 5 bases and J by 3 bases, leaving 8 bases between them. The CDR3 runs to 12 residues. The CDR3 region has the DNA TGTGCCAGCAGTCGGACCTTCTACGAGCAGTACTTC. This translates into CASSRTFYEQYF.

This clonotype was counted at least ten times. CDR3 coding DNA: TGTGCCAGCAGTTACTCGACAGATGAAAAACTGTTTTTT. This encodes CASSYSTDEKLFF. V gene TRBV6-2 or TRBV6-3 combines with J gene TRBJ1-4; possible D gene TRBD1, 5 bases. The V end was cut by 0 bases, the J end by 6 bases, with 5 bases between. CDR3 length equals 13 residues. The germline gives CDR1 MNHEY, CDR2 SVGEGT.